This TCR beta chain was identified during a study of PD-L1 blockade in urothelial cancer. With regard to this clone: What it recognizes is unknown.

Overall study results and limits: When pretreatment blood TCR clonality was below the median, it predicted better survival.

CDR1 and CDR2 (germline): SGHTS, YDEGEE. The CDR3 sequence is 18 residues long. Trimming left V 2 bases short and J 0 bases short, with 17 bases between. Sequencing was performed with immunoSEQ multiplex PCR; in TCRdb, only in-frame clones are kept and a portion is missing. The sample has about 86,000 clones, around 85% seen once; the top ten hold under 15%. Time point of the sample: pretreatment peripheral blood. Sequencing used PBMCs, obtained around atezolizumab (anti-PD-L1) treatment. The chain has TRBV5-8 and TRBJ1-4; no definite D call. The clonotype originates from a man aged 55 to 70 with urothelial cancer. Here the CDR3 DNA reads TGTGCCAGCAGCTTAGAGGGAACCTCACTTGCAACTAATGAAAAACTGTTTTTT. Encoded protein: CASSLEGTSLATNEKLFF. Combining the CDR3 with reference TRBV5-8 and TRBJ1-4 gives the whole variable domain EAGVTQSPTHLIKTRGQQATLRCSPISGHTSVYWYQQALGLGLQFLLWYDEGEERNRGNFPPRFSGRQFPNYSSELNVNALELEDSALYLCASSLEGTSLATNEKLFFGSGTQLSVL.